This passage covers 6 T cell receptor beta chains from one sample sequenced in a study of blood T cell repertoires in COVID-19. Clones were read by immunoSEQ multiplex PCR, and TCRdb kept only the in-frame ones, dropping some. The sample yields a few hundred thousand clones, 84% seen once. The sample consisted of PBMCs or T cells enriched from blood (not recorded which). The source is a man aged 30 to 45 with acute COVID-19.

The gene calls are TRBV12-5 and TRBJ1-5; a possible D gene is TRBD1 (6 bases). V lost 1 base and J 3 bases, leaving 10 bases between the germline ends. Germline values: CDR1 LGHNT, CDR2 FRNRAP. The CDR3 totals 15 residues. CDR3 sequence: CASGLGYRDNQPQHF. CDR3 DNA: TGTGCTAGTGGTTTGGGGTACAGGGACAATCAGCCCCAGCATTTT.

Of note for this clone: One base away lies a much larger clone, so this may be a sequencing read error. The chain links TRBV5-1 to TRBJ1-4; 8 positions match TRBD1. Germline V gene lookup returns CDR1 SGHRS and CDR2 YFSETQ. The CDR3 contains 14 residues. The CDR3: CASSLARGHEKLFF. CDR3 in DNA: TGTGCCAGCAGCTTGGCCAGGGGGCATGAAAAACTGTTTTTT.

The CDR3 loop reads CAISGVGGGTEAFF. CDR3 DNA sequence: TGTGCCATCAGTGGGGTCGGGGGGGGCACTGAAGCTTTCTTT. The chain uses TRBV10-3 and TRBJ1-1, with D possibly TRBD1 on 5 matching bases. This CDR3 contains 14 residues. The V gene lost 4 bases and the J gene lost 4 bases, with 13 bases spanning the gap. Germline V gives CDR1 ENHRY, CDR2 SYGVKD.

This CDR3 reads CASSELGATRRSGEKLFF. CDR3 in DNA: TGTGCCAGCAGTGAATTAGGCGCTACCCGGCGGTCGGGTGAAAAACTGTTTTTT. J is TRBJ1-4 and V is TRBV25-1; no definite D call. Trimming removed 1 base at V and 7 bases at J, with 22 bases between. The CDR3 has 18 amino acids. From germline, CDR1 is MGHDK and CDR2 SYGVNS.

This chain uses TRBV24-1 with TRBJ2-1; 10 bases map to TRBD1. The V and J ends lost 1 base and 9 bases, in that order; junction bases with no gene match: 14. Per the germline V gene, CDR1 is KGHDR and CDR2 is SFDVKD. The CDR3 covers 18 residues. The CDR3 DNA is TGTGCCACCAGTGATTTCTTCGCCGGGACAGGGGCCGCGCGTGAGCAGTTCTTC. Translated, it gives CATSDFFAGTGAAREQFF.

DNA of the CDR3: TGCGCCAGCAGCCAAGCCGACAGGGGAACCGGCTACACCTTC. Translation: CASSQADRGTGYTF. This chain links TRBV4-3 with TRBJ1-2, with 8 bases matching TRBD1. The CDR3 has 14 residues. Germline CDR1 is LGHNA and CDR2 is YSLEER. After removal of 1 base from V and 8 bases from J, the junction contained 6 bases not matched to a gene.